The sequence of this TCR beta chain was determined in a study of blood T cells in healthy people across ages. Background on the study: Capturing about one barcoded beta molecule per two T cells was achieved by template switching. Study results and caveats: TCR beta diversity correlated strongly with naive T cell percentage. Higher diversity, along with more naive CD4+ cells, distinguished long-lived donors from aged donors.

Germline CDR1 reads DFQATT; CDR2 reads SNEGSKA (reference sequence). Trimming removed 4 bases from V and 8 bases from J; junction bases left unmatched: 2. CDR3 length: 11 residues. About this clonotype itself: Its specificity is unknown.

Together with a sample-barcoded 5' primer, a J-beta primer mix was included in a second PCR lasting 7 to 11 cycles. All samples gave at least 2.5 million CDR3-containing paired-end reads. TCRdb ran MiXCR on the 5' RACE reads and lists one entry per CDR3 protein. The data show hundreds of thousands of distinct CDR3 sequences, roughly 20% seen once. The V and J genes are TRBV20-1 and TRBJ2-1; 7 nucleotides match TRBD2. This receptor was taken from a man between 65 and 80 years old in good health. Sequenced input: blood. The CDR3 region has the DNA TGCAGTGCTACCCGGGGGGATGAGCAGTTCTTC. Amino acids: CSATRGDEQFF.